Shown below are 9 T cell receptor beta chains from a single sample sequenced in a study of blood T cell repertoires in COVID-19. The method was immunoSEQ multiplex PCR; TCRdb's version includes in-frame clones alone and lacks a portion of them. This repertoire shows about 81,000 clones, about nine tenths found once; its top ten account for roughly 12%. The sequenced sample was peripheral blood. Receptors were obtained from a man in his sixties or seventies with active or convalescent COVID-19.

This clone came up once. V gene TRBV5-1 combines with J gene TRBJ1-2; 8 nucleotides agree with TRBD1. CDR1 SGHRS and CDR2 YFSETQ come from the germline V gene. This CDR3 has 13 amino acids. V shed 6 bases and J 4 bases; nucleotides not matched to a gene: 5. CDR3 DNA sequence: TGCGCCAGCACCTTTGACAGGGGCTATGGCTACACCTTC. It is translated as CASTFDRGYGYTF.

The chain combines TRBV12-5 with TRBJ2-1; D is possibly TRBD1 (5 bases). Germline CDR1 is LGHNT and CDR2 is FRNRAP. V was trimmed by 6 bases and J by 0 bases, leaving 21 bases between them. This CDR3 has 18 amino acids. CDR3 in DNA: TGTGCTAGTGGCCGCGGAAGGGGCCTTACGAGCTCCTACAATGAGCAGTTCTTC. Its translation is CASGRGRGLTSSYNEQFF.

The chain uses TRBV29-1 and TRBJ1-2, with a tentative D call TRBD1 (5 bases). Germline V gene data show CDR1 as SQVTM and CDR2 as ANQGSEA. Trimming shortened V by 6 bases and J by 3 bases, and 20 bases separated the two germline ends. The CDR3 contains 15 residues. CDR3 sequence reads: CSVRLREVSDYGYTF. As DNA, the CDR3 is TGCAGCGTACGTCTCAGGGAAGTTTCGGACTATGGCTACACCTTC.

The V and J genes are TRBV5-1 and TRBJ2-1, with TRBD1 identical over 7 bases. Unmatched junction bases numbered 1, after V lost 4 bases and J lost 0 bases. This CDR3 spans 14 amino acids. Germline CDR1 and CDR2: SGHRS and YFSETQ. CDR3 bases: TGCGCCAGCAGCGGGGACAGCTCCTACAATGAGCAGTTCTTC. Amino acid sequence: CASSGDSSYNEQFF.

This clone was counted a single time. V gene TRBV30 combines with J gene TRBJ1-2, with a weak D call TRBD1 (6 bases). The V end was cut by 3 bases, the J end by 3 bases, with 23 bases between. The length of the CDR3 is 17 residues. The germline V gene encodes CDR1 GTSNPN and CDR2 SVGIG (reference sequence). CDR3: CAWRERGGTPSYYGYTF. CDR3 in DNA: TGTGCCTGGAGAGAGCGGGGGGGGACACCTTCCTACTATGGCTACACCTTC. Supplemented by reference TRBV30 and TRBJ1-2, the full variable domain reads SQTIHQWPATLVQPVGSPLSLECTVEGTSNPNLYWYRQAAGRGLQLLFYSVGIGQISSEVPQNLSASRPQDRQFILSSKKLLLSDSGFYLCAWRERGGTPSYYGYTFGSGTRLTVV.

V is TRBV9 and J is TRBJ2-1, with D possibly being TRBD2 (5 bases). Germline V gene lookup returns CDR1 SGDLS and CDR2 YYNGEE. The germline V and J ends were trimmed by 0 bases and 5 bases, with 9 bases remaining between them. This CDR3 is 14 amino acids long. CDR3 amino acids: CASSVGGFHNEQFF. The CDR3 DNA follows: TGTGCCAGCAGCGTAGGAGGGTTCCACAATGAGCAGTTCTTC. Full variable domain (remainder filled in from reference TRBV9 and TRBJ2-1): DSGVTQTPKHLITATGQRVTLRCSPRSGDLSVYWYQQSLDQGLQFLIQYYNGEERAKGNILERFSAQQFPDLHSELNLSSLELGDSALYFCASSVGGFHNEQFFGPGTRLTVL.

CDR3 sequence: CASSPGDLLADQETQYF. The CDR3 DNA reads TGTGCCAGTAGTCCGGGGGACCTACTAGCGGATCAAGAGACCCAGTACTTC. The rearrangement joins TRBV19 to TRBJ2-5; TRBD2 aligns across 8 bases. Germline lookup yields CDR1 LNHDA and CDR2 SQIVND (reference sequence). J lost 2 bases, V lost 5 bases, and 13 bases had no gene match. The CDR3 contains 17 residues.

The chain uses TRBV9 and TRBJ2-5, with 10 bases fitting TRBD2. V was clipped by 3 bases and J by 5 bases; unmatched bases: 1. This CDR3 has 13 residues. Germline V CDR1 and CDR2: SGDLS, YYNGEE. CDR3 protein: CASSASGGETQYF. The CDR3, as DNA: TGTGCCAGCAGCGCTAGCGGGGGTGAGACCCAGTACTTC.

This sequence joins TRBV12-5 and TRBJ2-7; no reliable D call. Germline CDR1 reads LGHNT; CDR2 reads FRNRAP. The V end was cut by 1 base, the J end by 4 bases, with 8 bases between. CDR3 length equals 13 residues. The CDR3 loop is CASGLDLLYEQYF. CDR3 nucleotides: TGTGCTAGTGGTTTGGATCTCCTATACGAGCAGTACTTC.